This T cell receptor beta chain was profiled in a study of OX40 agonist ivuxolimab in advanced cancers. The wider study: Ivuxolimab was administered intravenously to patients at 0.01 to 10 mg/kg every 2 weeks. Three patients responded partially, comprising one with hepatocellular carcinoma and two with cutaneous melanoma.

This CDR3 has 15 amino acids. Per germline, CDR1 SEHNR and CDR2 FQNEAQ (reference sequence). With V trimmed by 5 bases and J by 5 bases, 8 bases remained unmatched. Assay used: immunoSEQ multiplex PCR; TCRdb lists only in-frame clones, some missing. The sample lists 70,000 to 95,000 clones, 90% to 95% seen once, with around 2.8% in the top ten. The sequencing here drew on CD4+ or CD8+ T cells sorted from blood, taken in a trial of the OX40 agonist ivuxolimab. This TCR was recovered from an adult with an advanced solid tumor such as melanoma, head and neck, liver or kidney cancer. The V gene is TRBV7-9, the J gene TRBJ2-1; 8 bases match TRBD2. In nucleotides, the CDR3 is TGTGCCAGCAGCCCAGTTTTAGCGGGAAACAATGAGCAGTTCTTC. It codes for CASSPVLAGNNEQFF.